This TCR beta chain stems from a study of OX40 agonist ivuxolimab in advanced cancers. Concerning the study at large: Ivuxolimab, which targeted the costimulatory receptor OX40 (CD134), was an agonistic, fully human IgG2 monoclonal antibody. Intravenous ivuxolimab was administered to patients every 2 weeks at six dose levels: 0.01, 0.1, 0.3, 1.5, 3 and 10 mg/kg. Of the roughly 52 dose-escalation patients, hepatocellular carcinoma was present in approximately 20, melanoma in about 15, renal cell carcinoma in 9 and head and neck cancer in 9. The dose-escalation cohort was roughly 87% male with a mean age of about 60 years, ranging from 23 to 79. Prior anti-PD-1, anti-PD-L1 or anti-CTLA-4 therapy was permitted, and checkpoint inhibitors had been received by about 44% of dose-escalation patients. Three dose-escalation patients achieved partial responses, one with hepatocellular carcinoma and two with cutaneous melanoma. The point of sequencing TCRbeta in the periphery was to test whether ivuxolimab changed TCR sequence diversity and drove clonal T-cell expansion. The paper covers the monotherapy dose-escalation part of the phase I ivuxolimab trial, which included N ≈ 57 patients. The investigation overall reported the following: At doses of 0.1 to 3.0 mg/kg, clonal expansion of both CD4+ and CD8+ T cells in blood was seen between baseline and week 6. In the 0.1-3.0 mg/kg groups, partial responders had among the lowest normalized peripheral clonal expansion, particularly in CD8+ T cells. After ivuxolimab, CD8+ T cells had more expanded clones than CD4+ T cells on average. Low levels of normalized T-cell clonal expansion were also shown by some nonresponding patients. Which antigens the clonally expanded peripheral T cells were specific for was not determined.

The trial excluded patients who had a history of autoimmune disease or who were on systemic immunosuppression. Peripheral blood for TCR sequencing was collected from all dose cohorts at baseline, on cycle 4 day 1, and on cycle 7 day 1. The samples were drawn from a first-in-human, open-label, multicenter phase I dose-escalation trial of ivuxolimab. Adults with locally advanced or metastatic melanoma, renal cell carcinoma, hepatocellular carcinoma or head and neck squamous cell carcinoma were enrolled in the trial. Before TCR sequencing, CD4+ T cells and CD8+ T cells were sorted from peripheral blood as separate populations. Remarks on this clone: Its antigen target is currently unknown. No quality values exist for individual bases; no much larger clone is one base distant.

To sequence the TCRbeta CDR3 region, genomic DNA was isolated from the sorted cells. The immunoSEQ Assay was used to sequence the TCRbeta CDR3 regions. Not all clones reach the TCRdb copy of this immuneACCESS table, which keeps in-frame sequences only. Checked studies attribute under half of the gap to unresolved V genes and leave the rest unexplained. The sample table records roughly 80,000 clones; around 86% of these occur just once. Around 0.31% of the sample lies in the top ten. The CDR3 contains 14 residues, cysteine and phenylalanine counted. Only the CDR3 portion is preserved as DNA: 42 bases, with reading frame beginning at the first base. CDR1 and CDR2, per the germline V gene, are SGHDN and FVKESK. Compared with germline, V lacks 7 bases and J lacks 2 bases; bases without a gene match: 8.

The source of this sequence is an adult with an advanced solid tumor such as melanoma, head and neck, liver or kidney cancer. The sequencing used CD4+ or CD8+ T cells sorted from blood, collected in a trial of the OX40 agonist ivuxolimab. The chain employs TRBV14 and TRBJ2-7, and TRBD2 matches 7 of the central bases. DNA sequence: TGTGCCAGCAACTTAGCCGGGGGGACCTACGAGCAGTACTTC. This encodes CASNLAGGTYEQYF.